This T cell receptor (beta chain) was sequenced for a study of response to subunit inactivated influenza vaccine. TCRdb called the RT-PCR reads again in MiXCR, with one record for every CDR3 protein. Of hundreds of thousands of distinct CDR3 sequences in the sample, about 14% were seen once. CDR1 ENHRY and CDR2 SYGVKD come from the germline V gene. Germline trimming cut 4 bases from V and 4 bases from J; bases unmatched to any gene: 1. The CDR3 runs 15 residues. With respect to this clonotype: Its antigen is not identified.

Study-level results: Researchers suggested that each seasonal influenza vaccination recruits few new T cells.

The TCR was taken from a man between 45 and 60 years old who received an inactivated influenza vaccine. This specimen was PBMCs from blood, taken roughly 15 days before vaccination. The rearrangement uses TRBV10-3 and TRBJ2-3, with 14 bases identical to TRBD2. CDR3 amino acids: CAISAGLAGADTQYF. CDR3 sequence (DNA): TGTGCCATCAGTGCGGGACTAGCGGGGGCAGATACGCAGTATTTT.